This TCR beta chain was captured by sequencing in a study of radiotherapy plus CTLA-4 blockade in lung cancer. Germline-derived CDR1 and CDR2 are MNHNS and SASEGT. This CDR3 spans 15 amino acids. V was trimmed by 8 bases and J by 0 bases, leaving 11 bases between them. Clones were sequenced by immunoSEQ multiplex PCR, and TCRdb holds only the in-frame ones, with some missing. This sample carries tens of thousands of clones, 70% to 80% of them seen once, and the ten largest clones take roughly 7.2%. Specimen: peripheral blood, collected from a patient treated with radiotherapy plus ipilimumab. This chain links TRBV6-1 with TRBJ1-6, with D perhaps TRBD1 (5 bases). The sequence came from a human donor with non-small cell lung cancer who had stable disease on radiotherapy plus ipilimumab. The DNA of the CDR3 is TGTGCCAGCTTCAGGGCCAGCTCCTATAATTCACCCCTCCACTTT. Amino acids: CASFRASSYNSPLHF.